What follows is one T cell receptor (beta chain) and its context. Methods used by the authors: Reference gene primer amplification gave nucleated cell count estimates. Some clones are missing from TCRdb's copy, which holds only in-frame ones; the method was immunoSEQ multiplex PCR. Clonal size and the V and J genes are those of that table, whereas D and trimming came from the DNA. This sample has around 86,000 clones, with 83% found just once. The source of the sample is a study of blood T cell repertoires in COVID-19. Study as a whole: The origin of the acute and convalescent COVID-19 samples was the United States, Italy and Spain. The analysed material was cDNA or gDNA that came from T cells, B-cell-depleted T cells, or PBMCs.

Germline loops: CDR1 SQVTM, CDR2 ANQGSEA. Trimming cost V 7 bases and J 4 bases; bases outside gene matches: 16. The CDR3 is 16 residues long. The sample taken for sequencing was peripheral blood. This TCR derives from a woman older than 75 with acute or convalescent COVID-19. The chain links TRBV29-1 to TRBJ2-3, with 8 bases aligning to TRBD1. The CDR3 DNA sequence: TGCAGCGCCCAGGGGGACGACAGGGGCTCCCCAGATACGCAGTATTTT. It translates to CSAQGDDRGSPDTQYF.